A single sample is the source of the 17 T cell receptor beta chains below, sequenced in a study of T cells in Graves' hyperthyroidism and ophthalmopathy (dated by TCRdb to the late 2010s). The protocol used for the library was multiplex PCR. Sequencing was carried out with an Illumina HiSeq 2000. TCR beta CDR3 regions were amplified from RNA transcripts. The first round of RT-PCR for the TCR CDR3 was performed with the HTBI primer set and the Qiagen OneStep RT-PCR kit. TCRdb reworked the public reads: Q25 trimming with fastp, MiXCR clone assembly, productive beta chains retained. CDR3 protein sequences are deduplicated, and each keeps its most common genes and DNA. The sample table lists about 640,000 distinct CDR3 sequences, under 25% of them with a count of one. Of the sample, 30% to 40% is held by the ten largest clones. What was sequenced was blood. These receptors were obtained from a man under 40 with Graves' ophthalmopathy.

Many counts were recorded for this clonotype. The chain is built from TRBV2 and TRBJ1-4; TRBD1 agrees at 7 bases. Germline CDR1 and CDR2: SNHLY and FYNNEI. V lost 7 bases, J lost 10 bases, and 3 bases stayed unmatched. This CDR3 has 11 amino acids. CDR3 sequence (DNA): TGTGCCAGCAAGGAGGGGGCAAAACTGTTTTTT. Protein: CASKEGAKLFF. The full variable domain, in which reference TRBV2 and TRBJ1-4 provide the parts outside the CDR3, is EPEVTQTPSHQVTQMGQEVILRCVPISNHLYFYWYRQILGQKVEFLVSFYNNEISEKSEIFDDQFSVERPDGSNFTLKIRSTKLEDSAMYFCASKEGAKLFFGSGTQLSVL.

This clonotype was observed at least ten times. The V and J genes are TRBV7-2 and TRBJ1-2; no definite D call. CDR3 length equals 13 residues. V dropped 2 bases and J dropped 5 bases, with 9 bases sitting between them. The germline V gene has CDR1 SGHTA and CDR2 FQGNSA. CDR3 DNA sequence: TGTGCCAGCAGCTTAAACACGGGTTATGGCTACACCTTC. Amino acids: CASSLNTGYGYTF.

The CDR3, as DNA: TGTGCCACCAGCAGAGATCCCGGACAGCTAAACACTGAAGCTTTCTTT. Amino acid sequence: CATSRDPGQLNTEAFF. The J gene is TRBJ1-1, the V gene TRBV15; tentatively, D is TRBD1 (6 bases). The CDR3 extends over 16 amino acids. V was shortened by 0 bases and J by 2 bases, with 13 bases between the two germline ends. The germline gives CDR1 LNHNV, CDR2 YYDKDF (reference sequence).

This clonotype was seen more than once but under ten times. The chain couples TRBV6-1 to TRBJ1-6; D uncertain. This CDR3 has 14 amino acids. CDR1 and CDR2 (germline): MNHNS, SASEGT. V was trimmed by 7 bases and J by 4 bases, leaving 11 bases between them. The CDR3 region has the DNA TGTGCCAGCACCCGGACCGAGTATAATTCACCCCTCCACTTT. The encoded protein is CASTRTEYNSPLHF.

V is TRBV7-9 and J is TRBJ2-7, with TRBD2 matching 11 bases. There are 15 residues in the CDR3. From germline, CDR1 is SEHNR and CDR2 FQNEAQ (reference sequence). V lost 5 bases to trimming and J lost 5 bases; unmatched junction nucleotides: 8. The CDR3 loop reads CASSRGTSGENEQYF. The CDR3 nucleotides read TGTGCCAGCAGCCGCGGGACTAGCGGAGAAAACGAGCAGTACTTC.

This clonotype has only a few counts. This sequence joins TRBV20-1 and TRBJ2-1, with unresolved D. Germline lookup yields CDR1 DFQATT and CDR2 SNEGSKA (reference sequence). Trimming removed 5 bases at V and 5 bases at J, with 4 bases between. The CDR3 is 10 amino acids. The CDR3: CSAEDNEQFF. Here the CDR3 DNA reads TGCAGTGCTGAGGACAATGAGCAGTTCTTC.

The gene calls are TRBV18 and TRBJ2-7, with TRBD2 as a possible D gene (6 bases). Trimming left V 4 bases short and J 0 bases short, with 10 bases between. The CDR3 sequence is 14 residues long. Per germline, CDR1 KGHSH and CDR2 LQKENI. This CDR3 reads CASSRGSGSYEQYF. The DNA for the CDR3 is TGTGCCAGCTCACGAGGTAGCGGCTCCTACGAGCAGTACTTC.

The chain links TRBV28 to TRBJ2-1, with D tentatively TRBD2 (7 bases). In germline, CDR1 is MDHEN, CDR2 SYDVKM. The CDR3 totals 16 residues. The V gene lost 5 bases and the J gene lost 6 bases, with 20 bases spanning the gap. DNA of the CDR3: TGTGCCAGCAGTGGAGGGGGGGCGGGCCGGCGCAATGAGCAGTTCTTC. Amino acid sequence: CASSGGGAGRRNEQFF.

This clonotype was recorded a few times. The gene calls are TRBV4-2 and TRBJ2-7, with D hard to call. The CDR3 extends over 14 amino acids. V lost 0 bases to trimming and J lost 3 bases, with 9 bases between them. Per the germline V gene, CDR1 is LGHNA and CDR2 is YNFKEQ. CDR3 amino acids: CASSQEVSSYEQYF. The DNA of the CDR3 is TGTGCCAGCAGCCAAGAGGTTTCAAGCTACGAGCAGTACTTC.

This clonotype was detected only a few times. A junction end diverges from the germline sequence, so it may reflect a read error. The CDR3 reads CASSQIQGRRNTGAFF. CDR3 nucleotides: TGTGCCAGCAGTCAAATACAGGGTAGAAGGAACACTGGAGCTTTCTTT. The chain employs TRBV7-8 and TRBJ1-1; D might be TRBD1 (6 bases). CDR3 size: 16 residues. Germline loops: CDR1 SGHVS, CDR2 FQNEAQ.

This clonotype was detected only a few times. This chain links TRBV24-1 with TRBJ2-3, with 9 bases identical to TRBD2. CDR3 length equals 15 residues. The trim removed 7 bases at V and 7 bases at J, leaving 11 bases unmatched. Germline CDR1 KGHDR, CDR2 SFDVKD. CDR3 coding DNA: TGTGCCACCAGCGAACCGCGGGAGGGTTCTAATACGCAGTATTTT. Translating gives CATSEPREGSNTQYF.

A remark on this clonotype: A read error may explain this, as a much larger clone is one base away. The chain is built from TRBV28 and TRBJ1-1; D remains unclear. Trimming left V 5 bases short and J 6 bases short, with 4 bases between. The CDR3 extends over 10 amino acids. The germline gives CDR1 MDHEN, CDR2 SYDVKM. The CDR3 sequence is CASSHSEAFF. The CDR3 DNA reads TGTGCCAGCAGTCACTCTGAAGCTTTCTTT.

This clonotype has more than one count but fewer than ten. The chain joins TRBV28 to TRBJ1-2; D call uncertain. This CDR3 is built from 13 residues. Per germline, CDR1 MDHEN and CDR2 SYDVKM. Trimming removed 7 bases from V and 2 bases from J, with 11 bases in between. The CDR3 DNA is TGTGCCAGCACCTTACAAGGGAACTATGGCTACACCTTC. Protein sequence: CASTLQGNYGYTF.

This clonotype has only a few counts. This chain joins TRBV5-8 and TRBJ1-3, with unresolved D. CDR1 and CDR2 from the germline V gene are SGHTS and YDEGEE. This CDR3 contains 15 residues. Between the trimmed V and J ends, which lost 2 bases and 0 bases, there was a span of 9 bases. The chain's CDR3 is CASSFQTGSGNTIYF. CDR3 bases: TGTGCCAGCAGCTTCCAGACGGGCTCTGGAAACACCATATATTTT. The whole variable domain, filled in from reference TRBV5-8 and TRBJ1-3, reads EAGVTQSPTHLIKTRGQQATLRCSPISGHTSVYWYQQALGLGLQFLLWYDEGEERNRGNFPPRFSGRQFPNYSSELNVNALELEDSALYLCASSFQTGSGNTIYFGEGSWLTVV.

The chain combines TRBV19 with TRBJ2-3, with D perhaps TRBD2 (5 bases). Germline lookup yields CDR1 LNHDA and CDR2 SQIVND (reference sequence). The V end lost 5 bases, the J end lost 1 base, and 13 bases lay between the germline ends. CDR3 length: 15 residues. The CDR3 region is CASSVAPAGTDTQYF. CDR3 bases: TGTGCCAGTAGTGTTGCACCAGCGGGCACAGATACGCAGTATTTT.

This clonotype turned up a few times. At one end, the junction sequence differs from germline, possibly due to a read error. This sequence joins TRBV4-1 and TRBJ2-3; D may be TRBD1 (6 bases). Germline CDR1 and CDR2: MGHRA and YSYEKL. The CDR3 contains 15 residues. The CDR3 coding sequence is TGCGCCGGCAGCCAAGTTGACAGGCTTACAGATACGCAGTATTTT. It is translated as CAGSQVDRLTDTQYF.

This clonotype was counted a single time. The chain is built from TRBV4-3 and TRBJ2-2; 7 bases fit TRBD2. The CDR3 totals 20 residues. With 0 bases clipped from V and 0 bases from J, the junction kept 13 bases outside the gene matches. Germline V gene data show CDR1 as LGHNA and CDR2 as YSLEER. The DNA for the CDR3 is TGCGCCAGCAGCCAAGATTTGATGGTGGCTAGCGGATCGAACACCGGGGAGCTGTTTTTT. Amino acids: CASSQDLMVASGSNTGELFF.